The clone carrying this T cell receptor (beta chain) was recorded at least ten times. Antigen: not known. This entry comes from a study of Graves' ophthalmopathy and Graves' hyperthyroidism. Overall study context: The blood sample was drawn at first diagnosis and before any treatment. Study-wide results and caveats: A classifier, a 13-signature model, separated ophthalmopathy from stable hyperthyroidism with approximately 87% sensitivity and approximately 81% specificity. Ophthalmopathy progression cases were predicted by the model with 60% to 71% sensitivity and approximately 76% specificity.

Pregnancy or lactation, uncontrolled infections and other autoimmune diseases were grounds for excluding patients. Per germline, CDR1 MGHDK and CDR2 SYGVNS. Trimming stripped 7 bases from V and 4 bases from J, with 10 bases between. This CDR3 is 13 amino acids long. TCR beta CDR3 amplification used RNA transcripts. The workflow started with a first-round RT-PCR run with HTBI primers and then moved on to a second-round multiplex PCR. TCRdb processed the multiplex PCR reads anew with MiXCR; each CDR3 protein has one entry. The sample lists about 640,000 distinct CDR3 sequences; 35% to 50% were seen once.

Source material: peripheral blood. This receptor was identified in an adult man with Graves' ophthalmopathy. The gene calls are TRBV25-1 and TRBJ2-2; D is unresolved. CDR3 DNA sequence: TGTGCCAGCAAAGCGCCGGGCACCGGGGAGCTGTTTTTT. This sequence encodes CASKAPGTGELFF.